This entry features one T cell receptor (beta chain) sequence. The treatment is: oral pan-JAK inhibitor, 5-10 mg twice daily. This record belongs to a study of CD8+ T cells in alopecia areata. V lost 0 bases and J 1 base, leaving 11 bases between the germline ends. The germline V gene encodes CDR1 GTSNPN and CDR2 SVGIG (reference sequence). The CDR3 totals 15 residues. RNA extraction was followed by reverse transcription into cDNA, which acted as the sequencing template. Using immunoSEQ multiplex PCR, the repertoire was profiled, and TCRdb retains in-frame clones only, with some absent. The sample consists of about 290,000 clones, 58% of them appearing once.

The chain links TRBV30 to TRBJ2-3, with a weak D call TRBD1 (6 bases). Specimen: CD4+ T cells sorted from blood, collected at week 24, from a patient treated with tofacitinib. This receptor was identified in a human donor with alopecia areata. The CDR3 DNA follows: TGTGCCTGGAGTGTACAACAGGGTGGCACAGATACGCAGTATTTT. Its protein is CAWSVQQGGTDTQYF.